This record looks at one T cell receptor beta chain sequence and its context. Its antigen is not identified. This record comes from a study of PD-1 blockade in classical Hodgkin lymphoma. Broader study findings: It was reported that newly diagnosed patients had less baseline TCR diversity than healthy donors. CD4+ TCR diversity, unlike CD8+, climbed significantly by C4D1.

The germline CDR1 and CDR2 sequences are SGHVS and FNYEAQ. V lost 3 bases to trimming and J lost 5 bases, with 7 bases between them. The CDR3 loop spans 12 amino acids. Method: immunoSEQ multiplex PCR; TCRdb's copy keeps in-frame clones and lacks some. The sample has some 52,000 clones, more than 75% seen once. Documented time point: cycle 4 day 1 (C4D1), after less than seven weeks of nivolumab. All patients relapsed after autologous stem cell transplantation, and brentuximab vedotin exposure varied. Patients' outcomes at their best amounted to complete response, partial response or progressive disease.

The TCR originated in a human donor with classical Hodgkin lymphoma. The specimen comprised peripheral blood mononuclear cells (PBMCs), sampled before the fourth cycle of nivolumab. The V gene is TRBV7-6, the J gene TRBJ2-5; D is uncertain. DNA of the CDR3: TGTGCCAGCAGCTTCCCCGTTGAGACCCAGTACTTC. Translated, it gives CASSFPVETQYF. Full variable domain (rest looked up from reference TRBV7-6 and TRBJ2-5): GAGVSQSPRYKVTKRGQDVALRCDPISGHVSLYWYRQALGQGPEFLTYFNYEAQQDKSGLPNDRFSAERPEGSISTLTIQRTEQRDSAMYRCASSFPVETQYFGPGTRLLVL.